This TCR beta chain was observed in a study of T cells in Graves' hyperthyroidism and ophthalmopathy. Germline V gives CDR1 DFQATT, CDR2 SNEGSKA (reference sequence). Trimming pared 1 base from V and 0 bases from J, leaving 9 bases between. This CDR3 has 14 residues. PBMCs stemmed from about 9.5 ml fresh peripheral blood. Notes on the study in general: Appearing also in blood were most of the thyroid clonotypes expanded above 0.001.

On this clonotype: Antigen: not known.

The investigators amplified TCR beta CDR3 regions from RNA transcripts. With the HTBI primer set, the TCR CDR3 went through a first round of RT-PCR. TCRdb reprocessed the multiplex PCR reads with MiXCR, giving one entry per CDR3 protein. The table has 500,000 to 550,000 distinct CDR3 sequences, around 20% seen once. The V and J genes are TRBV20-1 and TRBJ1-1; D ambiguous. The TCR comes from a young man with Graves' hyperthyroidism. Material for sequencing was blood. The CDR3 loop is CSARGGGLNTEAFF. CDR3 in DNA: TGCAGTGCTAGAGGAGGAGGGCTGAACACTGAAGCTTTCTTT.